The 27 T cell receptor beta chains in this list originate from one sample, sequenced in a study of OX40 agonist ivuxolimab in advanced cancers. Generated by immunoSEQ multiplex PCR, the TCRdb table keeps only in-frame clones and is missing some. In the table there are under 80,000 clones, 65% to 85% of which are singletons. Source: CD4+ or CD8+ T cells sorted from blood, taken in a trial of the OX40 agonist ivuxolimab. All receptors come from an adult with an advanced solid tumor such as melanoma, head and neck, liver or kidney cancer.

The rearrangement joins TRBV5-1 to TRBJ1-1; the D gene is possibly TRBD1 (5 bases). Germline CDR1 reads SGHRS; CDR2 reads YFSETQ. Trimming took off 2 bases at V and 0 bases at J, with 8 bases between the two ends. CDR3 length: 14 amino acids. CDR3 amino acids: CASSFSTVNTEAFF. CDR3 in DNA: TGCGCCAGCAGCTTTTCGACAGTGAACACTGAAGCTTTCTTT. Variable domain in full (rest from reference TRBV5-1 and TRBJ1-1): KAGVTQTPRYLIKTRGQQVTLSCSPISGHRSVSWYQQTPGQGLQFLFEYFSETQRNKGNFPGRFSGRQFSNSRSEMNVSTLELGDSALYLCASSFSTVNTEAFFGQGTRLTVV.

The chain has TRBV7-2 and TRBJ1-3; D call uncertain. CDR1 is SGHTA, CDR2 FQGNSA, per germline. This CDR3 region has 14 residues. The V end was cut by 5 bases, the J end by 2 bases, with 10 bases between. CDR3 region: CASSPGLTGNTIYF. CDR3 DNA sequence: TGTGCCAGCAGCCCGGGCCTAACTGGAAACACCATATATTTT. Together with reference TRBV7-2 and TRBJ1-3, the CDR3 gives the full variable domain: GAGVSQSPSNKVTEKGKDVELRCDPISGHTALYWYRQSLGQGLEFLIYFQGNSAPDKSGLPSDRFSAERTGGSVSTLTIQRTQQEDSAVYLCASSPGLTGNTIYFGEGSWLTVV.

J is TRBJ2-7 and V is TRBV9, with 8 positions matching TRBD1. This CDR3 region has 15 residues. The germline gives CDR1 SGDLS, CDR2 YYNGEE. With 3 bases clipped from V and 4 bases from J, the junction kept 9 bases outside the gene matches. The CDR3 nucleotides are TGTGCCAGCAGCGCCAGGCCACAGGGGGGATACGAGCAGTACTTC. Protein: CASSARPQGGYEQYF.

The chain couples TRBV29-1 to TRBJ2-7; D may match TRBD1 or TRBD2 (6 bases each). Deletions cut 5 bases from V and 5 bases from J, with 19 bases between. This CDR3 region has 14 residues. CDR1 is SQVTM, CDR2 ANQGSEA, per germline. The CDR3 reads CSVPGGVQDHEQYF. The DNA of the CDR3 is TGCAGCGTTCCCGGGGGCGTCCAGGACCACGAGCAGTACTTC.

The chain links TRBV27 to TRBJ2-3, with 11 bases lining up with TRBD2. This CDR3 contains 17 residues. Trimming cost V 0 bases and J 4 bases; bases outside gene matches: 6. Per the germline V gene, CDR1 is MNHEY and CDR2 is SMNVEV (reference sequence). The CDR3 region is CASSLSTLAGGPDTQYF. Written as DNA, the CDR3 is TGTGCCAGCAGTTTATCGACGCTAGCGGGGGGTCCAGATACGCAGTATTTT.

The chain uses TRBV5-1 and TRBJ2-7; 9 nucleotides align to TRBD1. V was clipped by 0 bases and J by 2 bases; unmatched bases: 0. This CDR3 has 14 amino acids. Germline-derived CDR1 and CDR2 are SGHRS and YFSETQ. The CDR3 loop is CASSLGDRAYEQYF. The CDR3 DNA reads TGCGCCAGCAGCTTGGGGGACAGGGCCTACGAGCAGTACTTC.

This clone was recorded a few times. V is TRBV25-1 and J is TRBJ1-1, with D tentatively TRBD1 (5 bases). Trimming removed 2 bases at V and 5 bases at J, with 12 bases between. The germline CDR1 and CDR2 sequences are MGHDK and SYGVNS. This CDR3 contains 14 residues. CDR3 protein: CASSEPGRVTEAFF. The CDR3 DNA is TGTGCCAGCAGTGAACCCGGCAGGGTTACTGAAGCTTTCTTT.

CDR3 nucleotide sequence: TGCGCCAGCACTTCCGGTTTACTAGCGGGGGGATCGAACACCGGGGAGCTGTTTTTT. Encoded protein: CASTSGLLAGGSNTGELFF. The rearrangement uses TRBV5-1 and TRBJ2-2, with TRBD2 matching 12 bases. V was pared by 6 bases and J by 0 bases, with 12 bases of the junction left unmatched. Germline V gives CDR1 SGHRS, CDR2 YFSETQ. The CDR3 loop spans 19 amino acids.

This chain connects TRBV5-1 to TRBJ2-2; 9 nucleotides agree with TRBD1. In germline, CDR1 is SGHRS, CDR2 YFSETQ. This CDR3 has 16 amino acids. After removal of 4 bases from V and 1 base from J, the junction contained 5 bases not matched to a gene. The CDR3 sequence: CASSGYRGQNTGELFF. CDR3 in DNA: TGCGCCAGCAGCGGATACAGGGGGCAGAACACCGGGGAGCTGTTTTTT.

Only a few counts were recorded for this clone. Relative to the germline gene, one junction end is altered; a read error may explain this. The chain has TRBV20-1 and TRBJ1-1; D gene uncertain. The germline CDR1 and CDR2 sequences are DFQATT and SNEGSKA (reference sequence). There are 8 residues in the CDR3. The CDR3 loop reads CSARAGVF. For the CDR3, the DNA is TGCAGTGCTAGAGCAGGAGTGTTT.

This clone has a count of ten or more. The genes are TRBV5-6 and TRBJ2-5; maybe TRBD1 (6 bases). Germline V gene data show CDR1 as SGHDT and CDR2 as YYEEEE. The CDR3 has 14 amino acids. V was pared by 0 bases and J by 7 bases, with 13 bases between. CDR3 protein: CASSLGPMGATQYF. DNA of the CDR3: TGTGCCAGCAGCTTGGGACCAATGGGGGCGACCCAGTACTTC.

This sequence joins TRBV30 and TRBJ1-6, with a tentative D call TRBD1 (6 bases). V was trimmed by 2 bases and J by 9 bases, leaving 14 bases between them. Germline CDR1 GTSNPN, CDR2 SVGIG (reference sequence). The CDR3 loop spans 14 amino acids. The CDR3 region is CAWSIGFRGSPLHF. CDR3 nucleotides: TGTGCCTGGAGTATTGGGTTCAGGGGTTCACCCCTCCACTTT.

This sequence joins TRBV11-3 and TRBJ2-2; tentative D call: TRBD1 (6 bases). There are 14 residues in the CDR3. The germline CDR1 and CDR2 sequences are SGHNT and YENEEA. The V gene lost 5 bases and the J gene lost 5 bases, with 12 bases spanning the gap. The CDR3 DNA follows: TGTGCCAGCAGCCTACAGGGTGTTACCGGGGAGCTGTTTTTT. Its translation is CASSLQGVTGELFF.

The chain couples TRBV21-1 to TRBJ1-5; no DNA check was done on the table's D call, TRBD1. TRBV21-1 is tagged as a pseudogene. The CDR3 has 18 residues. The chain's CDR3 is CASSKVTGYRYSNQPQHF. The CDR3 DNA reads TGTGCCAGCAGCAAAGTTACAGGGTACCGGTATAGCAATCAGCCCCAGCATTTT.

This chain links TRBV7-8 with TRBJ1-2; no reliable D call. Between the trimmed V and J ends, which lost 1 base and 6 bases, there was a span of 15 bases. The CDR3 covers 15 residues. Germline values: CDR1 SGHVS, CDR2 FQNEAQ. The CDR3 coding sequence is TGTGCCAGCAGCTTAGTTGCCAAAAAGGGTGATGGCTACACCTTC. Translating it yields CASSLVAKKGDGYTF. Based on the CDR3 plus reference TRBV7-8 and TRBJ1-2, the full variable domain is GAGVSQSPRYKVAKRGQDVALRCDPISGHVSLFWYQQALGQGPEFLTYFQNEAQLDKSGLPSDRFFAERPEGSVSTLKIQRTQQEDSAVYLCASSLVAKKGDGYTFGSGTRLTVV.

The chain recombines TRBV18 with TRBJ2-1; D not certain. Germline V gives CDR1 KGHSH, CDR2 LQKENI. Trimming removed 6 bases from V and 9 bases from J, with 12 bases in between. The CDR3 covers 12 residues. The CDR3, as DNA: TGTGCCAGCTCCCTATCAGGTGGTGAGCAGTTCTTC. This sequence encodes CASSLSGGEQFF.

In DNA, the CDR3 is TGTGCCAGCAGTCCCACACAGGGACCGGGCACTGAAGCTTTCTTT. It is translated as CASSPTQGPGTEAFF. This rearrangement joins TRBV6-5 to TRBJ1-1, with D tentatively TRBD1 (6 bases). V lost 5 bases and J 4 bases, leaving 17 bases between the germline ends. CDR1 and CDR2 (germline): MNHEY, SVGAGI. The CDR3 contains 15 residues.

In its sample, this clone was seen once. V gene TRBV6-6 combines with J gene TRBJ2-5, with unresolved D. Trimming took off 6 bases at V and 5 bases at J, with 10 bases between the two ends. The V gene's germline CDR1 is MNHNY and CDR2 SVGAGI (reference sequence). This CDR3 spans 12 amino acids. The CDR3 reads CASSPNGETQYF. The CDR3 DNA reads as TGTGCCAGCAGCCCCAACGGGGAGACCCAGTACTTC.

The chain combines TRBV7-2 with TRBJ2-5, with TRBD2 matching over 13 bases. The V and J ends lost 5 bases and 2 bases, in that order; junction bases with no gene match: 14. The germline V gene encodes CDR1 SGHTA and CDR2 FQGNSA. The CDR3 loop spans 19 amino acids. The CDR3 DNA is TGTGCCAGCAGCCCTACGGGACTAGCGGGAACCAAGCGTCAAGAGACCCAGTACTTC. Translation: CASSPTGLAGTKRQETQYF.

This clone was detected a few times. The gene calls are TRBV6-5 and TRBJ1-6; D is ambiguous. This CDR3 has 15 residues. V dropped 0 bases and J dropped 5 bases, with 8 bases sitting between them. CDR1 is MNHEY and CDR2 is SVGAGI in the germline V gene. The CDR3 loop reads CASSYSPSHNSPLHF. The CDR3 DNA sequence: TGTGCCAGCAGTTACTCCCCTTCCCATAATTCACCCCTCCACTTT.

The V and J genes are TRBV7-9 and TRBJ2-7; D gene uncertain. CDR1 and CDR2 (germline): SEHNR, FQNEAQ (reference sequence). Trimming cost V 5 bases and J 2 bases, with 13 bases left between them. The CDR3 has 14 amino acids. The CDR3 bases are TGTGCCAGCAGCAACTTTGTAGCCCCCTACGAGCAGTACTTC. Residues: CASSNFVAPYEQYF.

This clone was counted a single time. The V and J genes are TRBV19 and TRBJ2-6; possible D gene TRBD1, 6 bases. V gave up 4 bases and J gave up 0 bases, with 10 bases separating them. The germline CDR1 and CDR2 sequences are LNHDA and SQIVND (reference sequence). CDR3 length: 16 residues. CDR3 sequence reads: CASSRGQSSGANVLTF. The CDR3 DNA reads TGTGCCAGTAGTAGGGGGCAATCCTCTGGGGCCAACGTCCTGACTTTC.

V is TRBV2 and J is TRBJ2-7, with 8 bases identical to TRBD1. Germline CDR1 and CDR2: SNHLY and FYNNEI. After removal of 10 bases from V and 1 base from J, the junction contained 6 bases not matched to a gene. The CDR3 has 13 residues. CDR3 nucleotides: TGTGCCACAGGGACAGGAGCGTCCTACGAGCAGTACTTC. Translating gives CATGTGASYEQYF.

CDR3 DNA sequence: TGTGCCAGCAGCACCGGGGGTTACGAGCAGTACTTC. Protein: CASSTGGYEQYF. The chain joins TRBV11-2 to TRBJ2-7; possibly TRBD2 for D (6 bases). Trimming removed 5 bases at V and 4 bases at J, with 9 bases between. The CDR3 spans 12 residues. Germline CDR1 is SGHAT and CDR2 is FQNNGV.

This chain connects TRBV5-1 to TRBJ1-2, with D unresolved. CDR1 and CDR2 from the germline V gene are SGHRS and YFSETQ. V was clipped by 3 bases and J by 4 bases, with 16 bases between them. The CDR3 has 15 amino acids. CDR3 amino acids: CASSSIPDIPYGYTF. CDR3 in DNA: TGCGCCAGCAGCTCGATACCCGACATTCCCTATGGCTACACCTTC.

The J gene is TRBJ2-6, the V gene TRBV5-1; D uncertain. Germline CDR1 is SGHRS and CDR2 is YFSETQ. This CDR3 region has 14 residues. The V gene lost 4 bases and the J gene lost 0 bases, with 5 bases spanning the gap. The CDR3: CASSRNSGANVLTF. The CDR3 DNA reads as TGCGCCAGCAGCCGGAACTCTGGGGCCAACGTCCTGACTTTC.

The V and J genes are TRBV27 and TRBJ2-1; tentatively, D is TRBD2 (6 bases). The CDR3 is made up of 18 amino acids. The ends were cut back, 0 bases at V and 7 bases at J, with 22 bases in the middle. Germline-derived CDR1 and CDR2 are MNHEY and SMNVEV (reference sequence). CDR3 sequence reads: CASSLSIESGDYRNEQFF. CDR3 DNA: TGTGCCAGCAGTTTATCGATTGAGTCGGGGGATTACAGGAATGAGCAGTTCTTC.